The sequence of this TCR beta chain was determined in a study of breast tumors, draining lymph nodes, adjacent tissues. Each CDR3 protein is one row after TCRdb ran MiXCR on the multiplex PCR reads. This table holds 180,000 or so distinct CDR3 sequences, 25% to 40% found once. Axillary draining lymph nodes of breast cancer patients supplied the node samples. This CDR3 has 15 residues. Germline V gene sequence: CDR1 MGHRA, CDR2 YSYEKL. Trimming removed 1 base at V and 1 base at J, with 10 bases between. In this sample, this clonotype turned up many times. This receptor was obtained from a female donor with breast cancer. Some clones in this sample may be carry-over from other donors' samples. The chain recombines TRBV4-1 with TRBJ2-5; possibly TRBD2 for D (7 bases). The sequenced material came from axillary lymph node tissue. This CDR3 is CASSQAGGFQETQYF. CDR3 sequence (DNA): TGCGCCAGCAGCCAAGCGGGGGGCTTCCAAGAGACCCAGTACTTC.